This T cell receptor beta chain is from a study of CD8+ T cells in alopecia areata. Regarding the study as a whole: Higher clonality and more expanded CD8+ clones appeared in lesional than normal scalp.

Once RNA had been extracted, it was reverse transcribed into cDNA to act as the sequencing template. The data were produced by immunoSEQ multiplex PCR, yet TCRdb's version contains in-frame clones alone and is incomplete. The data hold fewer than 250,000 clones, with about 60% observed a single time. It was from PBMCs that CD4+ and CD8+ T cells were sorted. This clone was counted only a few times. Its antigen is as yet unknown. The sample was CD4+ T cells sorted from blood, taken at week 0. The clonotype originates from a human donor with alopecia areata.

The CDR3 DNA follows: TGCAGCGTTGTGAAGCACACCCCGGGGGATCAAGAGACCCAGTACTTC. This encodes CSVVKHTPGDQETQYF. J is TRBJ2-5 and V is TRBV29-1, with D perhaps TRBD2 (6 bases). CDR1 SQVTM and CDR2 ANQGSEA come from the germline V gene. V was pared by 4 bases and J by 2 bases, with 20 bases between. The CDR3 has 16 amino acids.